This entry lists 4 T cell receptor beta chains sequenced from one sample in a study of CD8+CD57+ T cells in acquired aplastic anemia. Whoever was chosen for sequencing had shown CD8+CD57+ cell expansion by flow cytometry. TCR beta VDJ and CDR3 profiles were obtained from a genomic DNA template. One entry per CDR3 protein results from TCRdb running MiXCR on the reads. The table lists roughly 250,000 distinct CDR3 sequences, about 80% of them singletons. Sample: sorted CD4+, CD8+, or CD8+CD57+ T cells (not recorded which) from PBMCs. The receptors originated from a human donor with aplastic anemia.

As regards this clonotype: No conserved phenylalanine or tryptophan is present at the end of the CDR3, so a read error is the likely explanation. The DNA is left out, because the CDR3 cannot be placed on it with certainty; the CDR3 is given as TCRdb lists it. The rearrangement links TRBV2 to TRBJ1-1. Germline-derived CDR1 and CDR2 are SNHLY and FYNNEI. The CDR3 spans 15 amino acids, including both terminal residues. CDR3: CASGFEGTDTHDFGS.

The chain recombines TRBV24-1 with TRBJ1-5; D gene ambiguous. This CDR3 contains 14 residues. CDR1 is KGHDR and CDR2 is SFDVKD in the germline V gene. Trimming took 4 bases from V and 8 from J, leaving 14 bases between them. The CDR3 sequence: CATSECTGLEPQHF. CDR3 bases: TGTGCCACCAGTGAGTGCACGGGGTTGGAGCCCCAGCATTTT.

Regarding this clonotype: As the CDR3 is not closed by the conserved phenylalanine or tryptophan, this likely results from a read error. The DNA is left out, because the CDR3 cannot be placed on it with certainty; the CDR3 is given as TCRdb lists it. CDR3 amino acids: CASSVDGGGGYAS. V gene TRBV9 combines with J gene TRBJ1-2. Germline CDR1 is SGDLS and CDR2 is YYNGEE. The CDR3 spans 13 residues, counting both ends.

In the case of this clonotype: One end of the junction does not line up with germline, which may come from a read error. The J gene is TRBJ2-3, the V gene TRBV2; 7 bases agree with TRBD2. The CDR3 runs 13 residues. CDR1 and CDR2 (germline): SNHLY, FYNNEI. Here the CDR3 reads CASGGEGRDTEQF. The CDR3 DNA sequence: TGTGCCAGCGGGGGGGAGGGTAGAGATACGGAGCAGTTT. Full variable domain (remainder filled in from reference TRBV2 and TRBJ2-3): EPEVTQTPSHQVTQMGQEVILRCVPISNHLYFYWYRQILGQKVEFLVSFYNNEISEKSEIFDDQFSVERPDGSNFTLKIRSTKLEDSAMYFCASGGEGRDTEQFGPGTRLTVL.